This T cell receptor beta chain is from a study of blood T cells in healthy people across ages. Study observations and caveats: Those diversity estimates obtained from one million T cells were thought to be underestimates.

PCR was performed a second time for about 7 to 11 cycles using a sample-barcoded 5' primer and a J-beta primer mix. With 12 random nucleotides, a template-switch adaptor tagged each individual cDNA molecule. All samples gave at least 2.5 million CDR3-containing paired-end reads. Each CDR3 protein gets one entry after TCRdb re-called the 5' RACE reads with MiXCR. Counted here are about 1,000,000 distinct CDR3 sequences, less than 50% occurring once; the ten biggest clones make up under 20%. The sample, about 9.7 milliliters of peripheral blood, was drawn from each donor. The germline CDR1 and CDR2 sequences are MDHEN and SYDVKM. This CDR3 is built from 17 residues. Trimming took 3 bases from V and 0 from J, leaving 15 bases between them. With regard to this clonotype: The target antigen is unknown.

The receptor's source is a woman in her sixties or seventies in good health. This chain links TRBV28 with TRBJ2-1, with a tentative D call TRBD2 (6 bases). The sequenced material came from blood. CDR3 nucleotides: TGTGCCAGCAGTTTCCGCTCTGGGGGAGGCTCCTACAATGAGCAGTTCTTC. It translates to CASSFRSGGGSYNEQFF.